These 5 T cell receptor beta chains came from one sample sequenced in a study of T cell responses to AZD1222 COVID-19 vaccine. Clones were sequenced by immunoSEQ multiplex PCR, and TCRdb holds only the in-frame ones, with some missing. Of roughly 200,000 clones listed, 88% were seen once; the top ten hold around 8%. This sample comprised peripheral blood, obtained on day 0 of AZD1222 vaccination. These receptors all stem from an adult in good health.

The V and J genes are TRBV9 and TRBJ2-2; D may be TRBD2 (5 bases). The CDR3 spans 16 residues. The V gene's germline CDR1 is SGDLS and CDR2 YYNGEE. V shed 1 base and J shed 4 bases, with 14 bases lying between them. CDR3 DNA sequence: TGTGCCAGCAGCGTACGGGGAATGGCGAGCACCGGGGAGCTGTTTTTT. As protein: CASSVRGMASTGELFF.

The chain employs TRBV5-1 and TRBJ1-4; TRBD1 matches at 8 bases. V dropped 4 bases and J dropped 7; count of bases not matched to a gene: 6. Germline CDR1 and CDR2: SGHRS and YFSETQ. CDR3 length: 14 residues. The CDR3 coding sequence is TGCGCCAGCAGCCCAGGACAGGGAGGTGAAAAACTGTTTTTT. It yields the protein CASSPGQGGEKLFF.

V is TRBV7-3 and J is TRBJ2-2; D is undetermined. Deletions cut 1 base from V and 8 bases from J, with 8 bases between. Germline V lookup: CDR1 SGHTA, CDR2 FQGTGA. This CDR3 has 13 residues. The CDR3 nucleotides read TGTGCCAGCAGCTTAAACAGTGGAGGGGAGCTGTTTTTT. It is translated as CASSLNSGGELFF.

This clone showed up just once. The chain recombines TRBV7-3 with TRBJ2-3; no clear D gene. CDR3 length equals 14 residues. V lost 5 bases to trimming and J lost 4 bases, with 13 bases between them. Germline V CDR1 and CDR2: SGHTA, FQGTGA. This CDR3 is CASSPMFGPDTQYF. The CDR3, as DNA: TGTGCCAGCAGCCCTATGTTCGGGCCAGATACGCAGTATTTT.

The count of this clone is one. The CDR3 spells CASSLGTDRGYTF. CDR3 sequence (DNA): TGTGCCAGCAGTTTGGGTACAGATCGGGGCTACACCTTC. The gene calls are TRBV28 and TRBJ1-2; D call uncertain. V lost 3 bases, J lost 8 bases, and 13 bases lay in between. Looked up from germline, CDR1 is MDHEN and CDR2 is SYDVKM. This CDR3 comprises 13 residues.